A selection of T cell receptor beta chains follows, all from one sample in a study of cytomegalovirus exposure and HLA in healthy donors. Assay: immunoSEQ multiplex PCR; the TCRdb copy retains only in-frame clones and omits some. The sample holds approximately 180,000 clones, more than 60% seen once. The sequenced material came from PBMCs. These receptors were taken from a woman aged 60-75 years in good health and CMV-seropositive. CDR3s include the opening cysteine and the closing phenylalanine or tryptophan. D genes are given only for firm matches. Size values are once, few and many counts, or a class for expanded clones, and some rows have none.

>TRBD2|16|-|TRBJ2-1|TRBV7-9
CASSTRTSGDYNEQFF
TGTGCCAGCAGTACCCGGACTAGCGGGGACTACAATGAGCAGTTCTTC
>TRBD2|17|-|TRBJ2-2|TRBV5-1
CASSSSGTSGYTGELFF
TGCGCCAGCAGCTCGAGCGGGACTAGCGGTTACACCGGGGAGCTGTTTTTT
>-|15|-|TRBJ1-2|TRBV4-1
CASSQVVGGSYGYTF
TGCGCCAGCAGCCAAGTGGTAGGCGGAAGCTATGGCTACACCTTC
>-|15|-|TRBJ2-6|TRBV14
CASSHGGSGANVLTF
TGTGCCAGCAGCCATGGGGGGTCTGGGGCCAACGTCCTGACTTTC
>TRBD1|13|-|TRBJ1-4|TRBV6-5
CASRPGTAQKLFF
TGTGCCAGCAGACCCGGGACAGCCCAAAAACTGTTTTTT
>-|12|-|TRBJ1-1|TRBV19
CASSIQNTEAFF
TGTGCCAGTAGTATACAGAACACTGAAGCTTTCTTT
>TRBD2|15|few|TRBJ2-7|TRBV6-6
CASSRGTSGFYEQYF
TGTGCCAGCAGTCGGGGGACTAGCGGGTTCTACGAGCAGTACTTC
>TRBD1|16|-|TRBJ2-7|TRBV5-1
CASSLGQGIRYYEQYF
TGCGCCAGCAGCTTAGGACAGGGCATAAGGTACTACGAGCAGTACTTC
>-|14|-|TRBJ2-2|TRBV29-1
CSVVRFGSTGELFF
TGCAGCGTTGTAAGGTTTGGGAGCACCGGGGAGCTGTTTTTT
>-|17|-|TRBJ2-1|TRBV5-1
CASSWRGSGSSYNEQFF
TGCGCCAGCAGCTGGAGGGGATCCGGGAGCTCCTACAATGAGCAGTTCTTC
>TRBD2|15|-|TRBJ2-1|TRBV11-2
CASSMGGSSYNEQFF
TGTGCCAGCAGCATGGGGGGGTCCTCCTACAATGAGCAGTTCTTC
>-|14|-|TRBJ2-7|TRBV18
CASSQGGDLYEQYF
TGTGCCAGCTCACAAGGAGGGGACCTCTACGAGCAGTACTTC
>TRBD1|14|few|TRBJ1-5|TRBV6-1
CASSGGQINQPQHF
TGTGCCAGCAGTGGGGGACAGATAAATCAGCCCCAGCATTTT
>TRBD1|16|-|TRBJ2-7|TRBV5-8
CASSKNPDRVNHEQYF
TGTGCCAGCAGCAAAAACCCGGACAGGGTAAACCACGAGCAGTACTTC
>-|17|-|TRBJ1-2|TRBV5-1
CASSLLTGKRWHYGYTF
TGCGCCAGCAGCTTGTTAACAGGGAAGAGGTGGCACTATGGCTACACCTTC
>TRBD2|14|-|TRBJ2-7|TRBV7-2
CATNLAGGPYEQYF
TGTGCCACAAACCTAGCGGGGGGGCCCTACGAGCAGTACTTC
>TRBD1|16|-|TRBJ1-2|TRBV25-1
CASSEPGTGNFYGYTF
TGTGCCAGCAGTGAACCCGGGACAGGCAACTTCTATGGCTACACCTTC
>-|13|-|TRBJ1-2|TRBV6-5
CASSNDRNYGYTF
TGTGCCAGCAGCAACGACAGAAACTATGGCTACACCTTC
>-|15|-|TRBJ2-5|TRBV14
CASSPLGTTGETQYF
TGTGCCAGCAGCCCACTCGGGACAACGGGAGAGACCCAGTACTTC
>TRBD2|14|-|TRBJ2-4|TRBV6-4
CASSEAGREGIQYF
TGTGCCAGCAGTGAAGCGGGGCGGGAAGGCATTCAGTACTTC
>-|14|-|TRBJ1-6|TRBV30
CAWSGRGADSPLHF
TGTGCCTGGAGTGGGCGGGGGGCGGATTCACCCCTCCACTTT
>-|11|few|TRBJ2-5|TRBV19
CASGYQETQYF
TGTGCATCGGGATACCAAGAGACCCAGTACTTC
>-|17|-|TRBJ2-6|TRBV28
CASSPPTGISGANVLTF
TGTGCCAGCAGTCCCCCTACAGGGATTTCTGGGGCCAACGTCCTGACTTTC
>TRBD2|19|once|TRBJ2-4|TRBV2
CASSEGGLAGLRAKNIQYF
TGTGCCAGCAGTGAGGGGGGACTAGCGGGCTTACGGGCCAAAAACATTCAGTACTTC
>-|13|-|TRBJ2-2|TRBV28
CASSFGNTGELFF
TGTGCCAGCAGTTTCGGTAACACCGGGGAGCTGTTTTTT
>-|14|-|TRBJ1-1|TRBV2
CASTLGQLGTEAFF
TGTGCCAGCACCCTGGGACAACTGGGGACTGAAGCTTTCTTT
>TRBD2|16|-|TRBJ2-3|TRBV18
CASSPGLAGPIDTQYF
TGTGCCAGCTCACCAGGACTAGCGGGGCCGATAGATACGCAGTATTTT
>-|15|-|TRBJ1-1|TRBV10-3
CAISVTTGGGTEAFF
TGTGCCATCAGTGTTACTACCGGGGGGGGCACTGAAGCTTTCTTT
>TRBD1|16|once|TRBJ1-1|TRBV6-5
CASSYSTNRGATEAFF
TGTGCCAGCAGTTACTCGACTAACAGGGGGGCTACTGAAGCTTTCTTT
>-|13|-|TRBJ2-1|TRBV7-9
CASSLGADNEQFF
TGTGCCAGCAGCTTAGGCGCGGACAATGAGCAGTTCTTC
>TRBD2|16|few|TRBJ2-7|TRBV28
CASSSPGSGRIYEQYF
TGTGCCAGCAGTTCCCCGGGTAGCGGGAGAATATACGAGCAGTACTTC
>TRBD1|16|-|TRBJ1-6|TRBV5-4
CASSLVRGLVNSPLHF
TGTGCCAGCAGCTTGGTTAGGGGGCTTGTAAATTCACCCCTCCACTTT
>TRBD1|16|-|TRBJ1-6|TRBV19
CASRIYPGQGGSPLHF
TGTGCCAGTAGGATCTACCCGGGACAGGGAGGATCACCCCTCCACTTT
>TRBD1|12|-|TRBJ2-5|TRBV29-1
CSAYRGHETQYF
TGCAGCGCGTACAGGGGGCACGAGACCCAGTACTTC
>-|15|-|TRBJ2-6|TRBV5-1
CASSLVRSGANGLTF
TGCGCCAGCAGCTTGGTGAGGTCTGGGGCCAACGGCCTGACTTTC
>-|14|-|TRBJ2-7|TRBV10-3
CAISVAQGSYEQYF
TGTGCCATCAGTGTCGCCCAGGGGTCCTACGAGCAGTACTTC
>TRBD1|16|-|TRBJ2-7|TRBV5-1
CASSLTTTGRSYEQYF
TGCGCCAGCAGCCTCACCACGACAGGGCGATCCTACGAGCAGTACTTC
>-|11|-|TRBJ2-1|TRBV30
CAYRLYGEQFF
TGTGCCTATAGACTTTATGGTGAGCAGTTCTTC
>-|13|-|TRBJ2-5|TRBV5-1
CASSFTGQETQYF
TGCGCCAGCAGCTTTACAGGGCAAGAGACCCAGTACTTC
>-|14|-|TRBJ2-7|TRBV6-1
CASSGYTGTYEQYF
TGTGCCAGCAGTGGGTATACCGGGACCTACGAGCAGTACTTC
>-|16|-|TRBJ1-5|TRBV2
CASKEGFRDWDQPQHF
TGTGCCAGCAAAGAAGGTTTCAGGGATTGGGATCAGCCCCAGCATTTT
>-|15|-|TRBJ1-1|TRBV2
CASAEGGALWTEAFF
TGTGCCAGCGCGGAGGGGGGGGCCTTGTGGACTGAAGCTTTCTTT
>TRBD1|15|-|TRBJ2-7|TRBV5-1
CASKTTGQGSYEQYF
TGCGCCAGCAAAACTACGGGACAGGGCTCCTACGAGCAGTACTTC
>-|20|-|TRBJ2-6|TRBV4-1
CASSQDDPRGANSGANGLTF
TGCGCCAGCAGCCAAGATGATCCCCGGGGGGCGAACTCTGGGGCCAACGGCCTGACTTTC
>-|13|-|TRBJ1-1|TRBV18
CASSPREGTEAFF
TGTGCCAGCTCCCCGAGGGAGGGCACTGAAGCTTTCTTT
>TRBD2|17|-|TRBJ2-2|TRBV9
CASSTRLAGQRAGELFF
TGTGCCAGCAGCACCCGACTAGCGGGACAGAGGGCCGGGGAGCTGTTTTTT
>-|15|-|TRBJ1-4|TRBV15
CATSRVVTGNEKLFF
TGTGCCACCAGCAGAGTGGTGACAGGTAATGAAAAACTGTTTTTT